Listed here are 19 T cell receptor beta chains from one sample, sequenced in a study of sequential checkpoint blockade in melanoma. As for treatment: randomized to nivolumab then ipilimumab (arm A) or the reverse (arm B). The repertoire was sequenced with immunoSEQ multiplex PCR; TCRdb's copy has only in-frame clones and lacks some. The profile shows 15,000 to 20,000 clones, about two thirds of them singletons. Sequencing was performed on CD8+ T cells sorted from blood (inferred from file names), taken from a patient given nivolumab and ipilimumab in sequence. These receptor sequences come from a human donor with melanoma.

V gene TRBV28 combines with J gene TRBJ2-7; D perhaps matches TRBD2 (5 bases). CDR1 is MDHEN and CDR2 is SYDVKM in the germline V gene. V was trimmed by 6 bases and J by 0 bases, leaving 15 bases between them. The CDR3 runs 15 residues. The CDR3 bases are TGTGCCAGCAGCTTGAGGACTCCCCGCTCCTACGAGCAGTACTTC. Protein product: CASSLRTPRSYEQYF. The whole variable domain, filled in from reference TRBV28 and TRBJ2-7, reads DVKVTQSSRYLVKRTGEKVFLECVQDMDHENMFWYRQDPGLGLRLIYFSYDVKMKEKGDIPEGYSVSREKKERFSLILESASTNQTSMYLCASSLRTPRSYEQYFGPGTRLTVT.

The chain recombines TRBV5-5 with TRBJ2-6; tentatively, D is TRBD2 (8 bases). CDR3 length: 19 amino acids. The V gene lost 4 bases and the J gene lost 0 bases, with 20 bases spanning the gap. Germline loops: CDR1 SGHKS, CDR2 YYEKEE (reference sequence). In DNA, the CDR3 is TGTGCCAGCAGCCGGGGGGGGGTGGACAGGTCCTCTGGGGCCAACGTCCTGACTTTC. Its protein is CASSRGGVDRSSGANVLTF.

The chain has TRBV11-2 and TRBJ2-7, with D possibly TRBD1 on 5 matching bases. The CDR3 runs 13 residues. Looked up from germline, CDR1 is SGHAT and CDR2 is FQNNGV. Trimming removed 1 base from V and 1 base from J, with 5 bases in between. The CDR3 sequence: CASSLGQSYEQYF. In DNA, the CDR3 is TGTGCCAGCAGCTTAGGACAGTCCTACGAGCAGTACTTC.

This rearrangement joins TRBV11-2 to TRBJ1-2; D gene uncertain. This CDR3 spans 12 amino acids. Per germline, CDR1 SGHAT and CDR2 FQNNGV. V was trimmed by 1 base and J by 5 bases, leaving 5 bases between them. The CDR3 coding sequence is TGTGCCAGCAGCTTAGTCGTTTATGGCTACACCTTC. Amino acids: CASSLVVYGYTF.

The CDR3 protein is CASSPLGTVNTEAFF. CDR3 DNA: TGTGCCAGCAGCCCGTTGGGGACAGTGAACACTGAAGCTTTCTTT. V and J are TRBV9 and TRBJ1-1; TRBD1 agrees at 7 bases. Trimming took 4 bases from V and 0 from J; bases not matched to a gene: 6. Germline values: CDR1 SGDLS, CDR2 YYNGEE. This CDR3 region has 15 residues.

This sequence joins TRBV5-8 and TRBJ1-5; D is undetermined. V lost 2 bases, J lost 4 bases, and 10 bases lay in between. Germline assignment: CDR1 SGHTS and CDR2 YDEGEE. The CDR3 loop spans 14 amino acids. The CDR3: CASSLGRGNQPQHF. The CDR3 bases are TGTGCCAGCAGCTTAGGACGGGGAAATCAGCCCCAGCATTTT.

The rearrangement joins TRBV10-3 to TRBJ1-1; a weak D match, TRBD1 (5 bases). V gave up 7 bases and J gave up 3 bases, with 9 bases separating them. CDR3 size: 12 residues. Looked up from germline, CDR1 is ENHRY and CDR2 is SYGVKD. The CDR3 DNA reads as TGTGCCATCACTGCGGGGCACACTGAAGCTTTCTTT. This translates into CAITAGHTEAFF.

The chain uses TRBV7-9 and TRBJ2-7; weak D call: TRBD1 (7 bases). V lost 5 bases to trimming and J lost 5 bases, with 13 bases between them. The CDR3 consists of 13 residues. From germline, CDR1 is SEHNR and CDR2 FQNEAQ (reference sequence). The CDR3 region is CASSLDREDEQYF. The CDR3 DNA is TGTGCCAGCAGCCTTGACAGGGAGGACGAGCAGTACTTC. Full variable domain (missing parts from reference TRBV7-9 and TRBJ2-7): DTGVSQNPRHKITKRGQNVTFRCDPISEHNRLYWYRQTLGQGPEFLTYFQNEAQLEKSRLLSDRFSAERPKGSFSTLEIQRTEQGDSAMYLCASSLDREDEQYFGPGTRLTVT.

V and J are TRBV18 and TRBJ1-1, with D possibly being TRBD1 (5 bases). The CDR3 runs 15 residues. Germline V CDR1 and CDR2: KGHSH, LQKENI. Trimming took off 2 bases at V and 5 bases at J, with 15 bases between the two ends. This CDR3 is CASSPWAREGTEAFF. The CDR3 DNA sequence: TGTGCCAGCTCACCATGGGCCAGGGAGGGTACTGAAGCTTTCTTT. The entire variable domain, with the rest obtained from reference TRBV18 and TRBJ1-1, is as follows: NAGVMQNPRHLVRRRGQEARLRCSPMKGHSHVYWYRQLPEEGLKFMVYLQKENIIDESGMPKERFSAEFPKEGPSILRIQQVVRGDSAAYFCASSPWAREGTEAFFGQGTRLTVV.

This clone showed up just a few times. This sequence joins TRBV27 and TRBJ2-7; 10 nucleotides line up with TRBD1. The CDR3 is made up of 16 amino acids. Germline values: CDR1 MNHEY, CDR2 SMNVEV (reference sequence). The trim removed 5 bases at V and 2 bases at J, leaving 9 bases unmatched. The CDR3 spells CASSQTSGTGAYEQYF. The CDR3 region has the DNA TGTGCCAGCAGTCAGACCTCCGGGACAGGGGCCTACGAGCAGTACTTC.

V and J are TRBV19 and TRBJ1-6, with a weak D call TRBD1 (6 bases). The V gene's germline CDR1 is LNHDA and CDR2 SQIVND (reference sequence). CDR3 length: 15 amino acids. Trimming took off 2 bases at V and 8 bases at J, with 13 bases between the two ends. CDR3 in DNA: TGTGCCAGTAGTATAACCCGGGACACCTATTCACCCCTCCACTTT. The encoded protein is CASSITRDTYSPLHF.

This clone was counted between two and nine times. This chain links TRBV9 with TRBJ2-7, with a tentative D call TRBD1 (5 bases). V lost 3 bases, J lost 5 bases, and 9 bases lay in between. The V gene's germline CDR1 is SGDLS and CDR2 YYNGEE. CDR3 length: 12 residues. This CDR3 reads CASSEDSHEQYF. DNA for the CDR3: TGTGCCAGCAGCGAAGACAGTCACGAGCAGTACTTC.

A few counts support this clone. This chain joins TRBV5-1 and TRBJ1-4; 7 bases line up with TRBD1. The CDR3 covers 17 residues. After removal of 0 bases from V and 5 bases from J, the junction contained 10 bases not matched to a gene. Germline values: CDR1 SGHRS, CDR2 YFSETQ. The CDR3 reads CASSLALEGQDNEKLFF. In nucleotides, the CDR3 is TGCGCCAGCAGCTTGGCCTTGGAAGGACAGGACAATGAAAAACTGTTTTTT.

The V gene is TRBV2, the J gene TRBJ2-1; 10 positions match TRBD2. Germline trimming cut 8 bases from V and 0 bases from J; bases unmatched to any gene: 10. Germline CDR1 is SNHLY and CDR2 is FYNNEI. CDR3 length equals 17 residues. CDR3 nucleotide sequence: TGTGCCAGCGGCGCCGGGACTAGCGCCCTCTCCTACAATGAGCAGTTCTTC. Protein sequence: CASGAGTSALSYNEQFF.

This chain uses TRBV6-6 with TRBJ2-7; 9 bases are shared with TRBD2. In germline, CDR1 is MNHNY, CDR2 SVGAGI (reference sequence). The CDR3 has 15 residues. The V segment lost 6 bases and the J segment 7 bases; nucleotides outside the gene matches: 13. The CDR3, as DNA: TGTGCCAGCAGCCCTTATTTTAGCGGGAGCGGTGAGCAGTACTTC. Protein sequence: CASSPYFSGSGEQYF.

In its sample, this clone was seen once. The chain carries TRBV7-8 and TRBJ2-2; 12 positions match TRBD2. The CDR3 contains 18 residues. The J segment lost 4 bases and the V segment lost 2 bases, leaving 8 bases of the junction unmatched. CDR1 is SGHVS, CDR2 FQNEAQ, per germline. CDR3 protein: CASSLPLAGGPGTGELFF. The CDR3 DNA is TGTGCCAGCAGCTTACCCCTAGCGGGAGGGCCGGGCACCGGGGAGCTGTTTTTT.

The chain is built from TRBV27 and TRBJ2-7; D ambiguous. Trimming left V 3 bases short and J 4 bases short, with 10 bases between. The CDR3 sequence is 13 residues long. Germline V CDR1 and CDR2: MNHEY, SMNVEV (reference sequence). As DNA, the CDR3 is TGTGCCAGCAGTTTTCAGGTTTTTTACGAGCAGTACTTC. The encoded protein is CASSFQVFYEQYF.

This clone showed up just once. This rearrangement joins TRBV11-2 to TRBJ1-1; unclear D gene. Germline CDR1 reads SGHAT; CDR2 reads FQNNGV. The length of the CDR3 is 13 residues. V was clipped by 5 bases and J by 5 bases, with 12 bases between them. CDR3 sequence reads: CASSPSGETEAFF. In DNA form, the CDR3 reads TGTGCCAGCAGCCCCAGCGGGGAGACTGAAGCTTTCTTT. Looking up the rest from reference TRBV11-2 and TRBJ1-1 gives the full variable domain: EAGVAQSPRYKIIEKRQSVAFWCNPISGHATLYWYQQILGQGPKLLIQFQNNGVVDDSQLPKDRFSAERLKGVDSTLKIQPAKLEDSAVYLCASSPSGETEAFFGQGTRLTVV.

The chain employs TRBV27 and TRBJ1-4, with a tentative D call TRBD1 (5 bases). The CDR3 is 16 residues long. V dropped 1 base and J dropped 0 bases, with 9 bases sitting between them. The germline gives CDR1 MNHEY, CDR2 SMNVEV (reference sequence). CDR3 loop: CASSLWGPATNEKLFF. CDR3 nucleotide sequence: TGTGCCAGCAGTTTATGGGGCCCCGCAACTAATGAAAAACTGTTTTTT.